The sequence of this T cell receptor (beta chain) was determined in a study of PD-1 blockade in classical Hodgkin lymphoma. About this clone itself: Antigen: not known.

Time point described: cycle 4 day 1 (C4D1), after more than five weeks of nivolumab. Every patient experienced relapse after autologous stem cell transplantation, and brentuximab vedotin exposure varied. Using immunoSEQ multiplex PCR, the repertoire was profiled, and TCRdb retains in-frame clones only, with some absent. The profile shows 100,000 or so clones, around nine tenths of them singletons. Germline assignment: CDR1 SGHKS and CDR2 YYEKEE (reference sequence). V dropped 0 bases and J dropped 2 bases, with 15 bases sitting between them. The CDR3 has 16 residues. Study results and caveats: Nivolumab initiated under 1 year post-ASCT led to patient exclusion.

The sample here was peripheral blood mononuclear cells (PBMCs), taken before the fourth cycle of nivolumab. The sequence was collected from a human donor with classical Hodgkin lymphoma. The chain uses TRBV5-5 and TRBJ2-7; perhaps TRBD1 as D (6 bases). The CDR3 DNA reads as TGTGCCAGCAGCTTGGGACAGGCCGTCGGCGCCTACGAGCAGTACTTC. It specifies CASSLGQAVGAYEQYF. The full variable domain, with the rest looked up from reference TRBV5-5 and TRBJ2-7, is DAGVTQSPTHLIKTRGQQVTLRCSPISGHKSVSWYQQVLGQGPQFIFQYYEKEERGRGNFPDRFSARQFPNYSSELNVNALLLGDSALYLCASSLGQAVGAYEQYFGPGTRLTVT.